This TCR beta chain was retrieved from a study of neurological immune-mediated disorders. The cDNA came from 5'RACE with 10-nucleotide random UMIs. TCRdb passed the 5' RACE reads through MiXCR, listing each CDR3 protein once. The data show 130,000 or so distinct CDR3 sequences, with roughly 3.2% seen just once and roughly 1.3% held by the top ten. The unsorted libraries originated from 2 million PBMCs kept at -80 C. Study-wide findings and caveats: In HTLV-1-associated myelopathy, TCR clonal expansion was greatest, whereas multiple sclerosis had the least, falling below healthy controls. The study phylogenetically grouped the repertoires of 18 of 34 multiple sclerosis patients into one related-CDR3 cluster, a possible signature.

Comment on this clonotype: What it binds is not known. The junction departs from the called germline gene at one end, perhaps through a read error.

The specimen was PBMCs. This clonotype was sampled from a young woman with multiple sclerosis.

CDR3 sequence (DNA): TGTGCCAGCAGCTTACTGACATCGGGCACAGATACGAAGTATTTT. Residues: CASSLLTSGTDTKYF. The V call is TRBV7-2, the J call TRBJ2-3; D not certain. The CDR3 is 15 amino acids. Germline values: CDR1 SGHTA, CDR2 FQGNSA.